The text below deals with one T cell receptor (beta chain). These data are taken from a study of blood T cell repertoires in COVID-19. Study-wide background: PBMCs, B-cell-depleted T cells, or T cells provided the cDNA or gDNA that made up the material.

This CDR3 has 19 residues. Germline CDR1 is SGHVS and CDR2 is FNYEAQ. V lost 5 bases and J lost 0; bases outside the gene matches: 16. Authors' data handling: Estimation of nucleated cell counts relied on the amplification of reference gene primers. Measured with immunoSEQ multiplex PCR; TCRdb has only the in-frame clones, and not every one. The DNA gave D and trimming, while V, J and clone size come from that table. The sample yields hundreds of thousands of clones, roughly 86% seen once. Sequenced material: peripheral blood. The TCR was taken from a man aged 18 to 30 with active or convalescent COVID-19. V usage is TRBV7-6 and J usage is TRBJ2-7, with 10 bases fitting TRBD2. The CDR3 reads CASSPNSGGPPLSSYEQYF. The CDR3 DNA follows: TGTGCCAGCAGCCCCAATAGCGGGGGGCCTCCTTTAAGCTCCTACGAGCAGTACTTC. The complete variable domain, with remaining parts taken from reference TRBV7-6 and TRBJ2-7, reads GAGVSQSPRYKVTKRGQDVALRCDPISGHVSLYWYRQALGQGPEFLTYFNYEAQQDKSGLPNDRFSAERPEGSISTLTIQRTEQRDSAMYRCASSPNSGGPPLSSYEQYFGPGTRLTVT.